This note documents a single T cell receptor beta chain sequence. What it binds is unknown. The sample is drawn from a study of OX40 agonist ivuxolimab in advanced cancers. About the study: Patients in the trial were receiving intravenous ivuxolimab every 2 weeks, at doses of 0.01 to 10 mg/kg. Three patients, one with hepatocellular carcinoma and two with cutaneous melanoma, responded partially. Study-wide results and limits: CD8+ T cells averaged more expanded clones than CD4+.

This CDR3 comprises 17 residues. CDR1 and CDR2 from the germline V gene are SNHLY and FYNNEI. Between the trimmed V and J ends, which lost 7 bases and 0 bases, there was a span of 18 bases. Clones were read by immunoSEQ multiplex PCR, and TCRdb kept only the in-frame ones, dropping some. The sample contains tens of thousands of clones, 65% to 85% of which appear only once. Blood was sampled at baseline, cycle 4 day 1, and cycle 7 day 1. The rearrangement joins TRBV2 to TRBJ1-4, with a weak D call TRBD1 (6 bases). This specimen consisted of CD4+ or CD8+ T cells sorted from blood, obtained in a trial of the OX40 agonist ivuxolimab. This clonotype was obtained from an adult with an advanced solid tumor such as melanoma, head and neck, liver or kidney cancer. The CDR3 sequence is CASTSVGGRTTNEKLFF. The CDR3 region has the DNA TGTGCCAGCACCTCGGTTGGGGGGCGGACAACTAATGAAAAACTGTTTTTT.